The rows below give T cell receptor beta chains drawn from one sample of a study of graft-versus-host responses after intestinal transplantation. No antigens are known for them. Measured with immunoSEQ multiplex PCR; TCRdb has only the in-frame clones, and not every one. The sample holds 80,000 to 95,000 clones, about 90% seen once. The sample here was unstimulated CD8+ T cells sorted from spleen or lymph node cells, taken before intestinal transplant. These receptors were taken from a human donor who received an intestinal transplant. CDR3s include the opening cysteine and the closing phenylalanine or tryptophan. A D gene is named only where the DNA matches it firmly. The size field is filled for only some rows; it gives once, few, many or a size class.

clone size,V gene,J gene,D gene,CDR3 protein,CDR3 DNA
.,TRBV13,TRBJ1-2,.,CASSSPGYYGYTF,TGTGCCAGCAGCTCCCCCGGGTACTATGGCTACACCTTC
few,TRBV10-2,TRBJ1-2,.,CASSVWVGSYGYTF,TGCGCCAGCAGTGTATGGGTCGGCTCCTATGGCTACACCTTC
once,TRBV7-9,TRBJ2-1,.,CASTEGRMNEQFF,TGTGCCAGCACGGAGGGCCGGATGAATGAGCAGTTCTTC
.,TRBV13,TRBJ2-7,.,CASSLGAGGSYEQYF,TGTGCCAGCAGCTTAGGGGCAGGGGGGTCCTACGAGCAGTACTTC
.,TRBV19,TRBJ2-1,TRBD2,CASSIGETSDNEQFF,TGTGCCAGTAGTATAGGGGAGACTAGCGATAATGAGCAGTTCTTC
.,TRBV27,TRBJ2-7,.,CASSPGGTYEQYF,TGTGCCAGCAGTCCCGGCGGTACCTACGAGCAGTACTTC
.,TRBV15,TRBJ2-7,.,CATSEVSSYEQYF,TGTGCCACCAGCGAGGTTAGCTCCTACGAGCAGTACTTC
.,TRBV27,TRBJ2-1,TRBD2,CASSSLAAYNEQFF,TGTGCCAGCAGTTCACTAGCGGCCTACAATGAGCAGTTCTTC
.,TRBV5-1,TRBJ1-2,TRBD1,CASSSSGTVALNYGYTF,TGCGCCAGCAGCTCTTCCGGGACAGTGGCCCTTAACTATGGCTACACCTTC
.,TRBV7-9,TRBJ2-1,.,CASSSSARGYNEQFF,TGTGCCAGCAGCTCGTCCGCGCGGGGCTACAATGAGCAGTTCTTC
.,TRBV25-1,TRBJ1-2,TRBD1,CASSTGALGYTF,TGTGCCAGCAGTACAGGGGCGCTTGGCTACACCTTC